One sample yielded the 24 T cell receptor beta chains listed below, sequenced in a study of blood T cell repertoires in COVID-19. Sequenced by immunoSEQ multiplex PCR; TCRdb stores in-frame clones only, minus some. This table holds 300,000 to 350,000 clones, 80% to 90% found once. The source material was PBMCs or T cells enriched from blood (not recorded which). The receptors were sampled from a woman in her 40s with acute COVID-19.

The chain couples TRBV6-2 or TRBV6-3 to TRBJ1-1, with D uncertain. The CDR3 extends over 12 amino acids. V was pared by 2 bases and J by 8 bases, with 9 bases between. Germline V gene lookup returns CDR1 MNHEY and CDR2 SVGEGT. DNA for the CDR3: TGTGCCAGCAGTTACCCGAGCCTGGAAGCTTTCTTT. It is translated as CASSYPSLEAFF.

The J gene is TRBJ1-3, the V gene TRBV18, with D possibly being TRBD1 (6 bases). Germline V gene sequence: CDR1 KGHSH, CDR2 LQKENI. The CDR3 runs to 18 residues. V was trimmed by 5 bases and J by 4 bases, leaving 24 bases between them. DNA for the CDR3: TGTGCCAGCTCAAACACCCCTTCCATGGGGGCGCGAGGAAACACCATATATTTT. It codes for CASSNTPSMGARGNTIYF.

The V call is TRBV5-1, the J call TRBJ2-7, with D tentatively TRBD2 (5 bases). This CDR3 has 13 amino acids. Trimming left V 1 base short and J 2 bases short, with 7 bases between. Germline CDR1 SGHRS, CDR2 YFSETQ. The CDR3 spells CASSLYGTYEQYF. The CDR3, as DNA: TGCGCCAGCAGCTTGTACGGGACCTACGAGCAGTACTTC.

The V gene is TRBV5-6, the J gene TRBJ2-3; tentatively, D is TRBD1 (6 bases). Germline CDR1 is SGHDT and CDR2 is YYEEEE. The CDR3 is 16 amino acids. Deletions cut 4 bases from V and 1 base from J, with 16 bases between. The CDR3 spells CASSSIRAGGTDTQYF. The CDR3 bases are TGTGCCAGCAGCAGTATTAGGGCAGGGGGCACAGATACGCAGTATTTT.

The genes are TRBV5-8 and TRBJ1-1, with 8 bases lining up with TRBD1. V lost 2 bases, J lost 7 bases, and 7 bases stayed unmatched. There are 14 residues in the CDR3. Germline V gene lookup returns CDR1 SGHTS and CDR2 YDEGEE. DNA of the CDR3: TGTGCCAGCAGCTTTAACAGGGGGAGAGGTGAAGCTTTCTTT. Translated, it gives CASSFNRGRGEAFF.

The CDR3 DNA reads TGTGCCAGCAGCTTGGGGGCAGGCCAGGGGGCTTTCTATGGCTACACCTTC. This sequence encodes CASSLGAGQGAFYGYTF. The rearrangement joins TRBV5-6 to TRBJ1-2; 8 positions agree with TRBD1. This CDR3 spans 17 amino acids. Trimming cost V 0 bases and J 4 bases; bases outside gene matches: 11. Germline CDR1 and CDR2: SGHDT and YYEEEE.

The chain links TRBV5-5 to TRBJ2-3, with 7 bases identical to TRBD1. This CDR3 comprises 16 residues. Germline CDR1 and CDR2: SGHKS and YYEKEE (reference sequence). The trim removed 4 bases at V and 2 bases at J, leaving 10 bases unmatched. CDR3: CASSTDRVLTTDTQYF. For the CDR3, the DNA is TGTGCCAGCAGCACCGACAGGGTCCTCACCACAGATACGCAGTATTTT.

V usage is TRBV19 and J usage is TRBJ1-2, with D perhaps TRBD1 (6 bases). The germline gives CDR1 LNHDA, CDR2 SQIVND (reference sequence). This CDR3 has 12 amino acids. V was trimmed by 8 bases and J by 3 bases, leaving 10 bases between them. The CDR3 nucleotides are TGTGCCAGTGTCGACAGGTACTATGGCTACACCTTC. As protein: CASVDRYYGYTF.

The rearrangement links TRBV5-6 to TRBJ1-5; 9 nucleotides align to TRBD1. V shed 4 bases, J shed 6 bases, and the junction held 2 bases outside the gene matches. CDR3 length equals 13 residues. In germline, CDR1 is SGHDT, CDR2 YYEEEE. CDR3 region: CASSGTGSQPQHF. The CDR3, as DNA: TGTGCCAGCAGCGGGACAGGGTCTCAGCCCCAGCATTTT.

This clone was seen more than once but under ten times. This chain connects TRBV19 to TRBJ1-5; 7 nucleotides match TRBD1. The germline V gene has CDR1 LNHDA and CDR2 SQIVND (reference sequence). CDR3 size: 14 residues. V gave up 7 bases and J gave up 3 bases; unmatched junction bases: 6. CDR3 coding DNA: TGTGCCAGTACCCGACAGGGAACCAATCAGCCCCAGCATTTT. Its protein is CASTRQGTNQPQHF.

This rearrangement joins TRBV7-9 to TRBJ1-1, with 7 bases matching TRBD1. CDR3 length equals 15 residues. CDR1 and CDR2 from the germline V gene are SEHNR and FQNEAQ (reference sequence). The V segment lost 5 bases and the J segment 11 bases; nucleotides outside the gene matches: 17. The CDR3 loop is CASSTREGAVGSAFF. CDR3 nucleotides: TGTGCCAGCAGCACAAGAGAGGGGGCGGTCGGCTCGGCTTTCTTT.

J is TRBJ2-1 and V is TRBV30; TRBD2 agrees at 12 bases. The J segment lost 0 bases and the V segment lost 3 bases, leaving 6 bases of the junction unmatched. CDR1 GTSNPN and CDR2 SVGIG come from the germline V gene (reference sequence). This CDR3 is built from 17 residues. The CDR3 protein is CAWRLAGGPSSYNEQFF. Here the CDR3 DNA reads TGTGCCTGGAGACTAGCGGGAGGACCAAGCTCCTACAATGAGCAGTTCTTC.

The chain joins TRBV3-1 (or the pseudogene TRBV3-2) to TRBJ1-2; possible D gene TRBD1, 5 bases. The ends were cut back, 4 bases at V and 4 bases at J, with 13 bases in the middle. The CDR3 spans 14 residues. Germline values: CDR1 LGHDT, CDR2 YNNKEL (reference sequence). CDR3 sequence reads: CASSLRGVSYGYTF. The CDR3, as DNA: TGTGCCAGCAGCCTCCGGGGGGTGAGCTATGGCTACACCTTC.

The chain carries TRBV2 and TRBJ1-6; 8 nucleotides agree with TRBD1. Germline CDR1 SNHLY, CDR2 FYNNEI. Unmatched junction bases numbered 7, after V lost 8 bases and J lost 7 bases. CDR3 length: 14 residues. CDR3 sequence (DNA): TGTGCCAGCGGTGCCCGGACAGGGAATTCACCCCTCCACTTT. Translating it yields CASGARTGNSPLHF.

The rearrangement joins TRBV7-2 to TRBJ1-1; TRBD1 might be the D (6 bases). CDR3 length equals 17 residues. Trimming shortened V by 0 bases and J by 4 bases, and 18 bases separated the two germline ends. Germline V gives CDR1 SGHTA, CDR2 FQGNSA. For the CDR3, the DNA is TGTGCCAGCAGCTTAGCGCAAGGGACAATCTACTTCACTGAAGCTTTCTTT. It specifies CASSLAQGTIYFTEAFF.

This clone has only one observation. The gene calls are TRBV7-2 and TRBJ2-7; D remains unclear. The germline gives CDR1 SGHTA, CDR2 FQGNSA. The V gene lost 0 bases and the J gene lost 0 bases, with 6 bases spanning the gap. The CDR3 runs 14 residues. CDR3 sequence (DNA): TGTGCCAGCAGCTTAGCAGAGATCTCCTACGAGCAGTACTTC. As protein: CASSLAEISYEQYF.

The chain uses TRBV5-4 and TRBJ2-7; 7 nucleotides align to TRBD1. The V gene's germline CDR1 is SGHNT and CDR2 YYREEE (reference sequence). The CDR3 extends over 15 amino acids. V gave up 2 bases and J gave up 3 bases; unmatched junction bases: 8. The CDR3, as DNA: TGTGCCAGCAGCTTAGGGACAGAACCTTTCTACGAGCAGTACTTC. It translates to CASSLGTEPFYEQYF.

The chain links TRBV5-1 to TRBJ2-1; 7 bases map to TRBD1. Trimming took 1 base from V and 1 from J; bases not matched to a gene: 2. Per germline, CDR1 SGHRS and CDR2 YFSETQ. The CDR3 length is 15 residues. DNA for the CDR3: TGCGCCAGCAGCTTGCTACAGGGGTCCTACAATGAGCAGTTCTTC. The encoded protein is CASSLLQGSYNEQFF.

V gene TRBV10-3 combines with J gene TRBJ1-5, with TRBD1 matching over 12 bases. This CDR3 is built from 18 residues. The junction had 10 bases not matched to a gene; V was cut back by 5 bases and J by 2 bases. Germline lookup yields CDR1 ENHRY and CDR2 SYGVKD. CDR3 in amino acids: CAISSPGQGARGNQPQHF. As DNA, the CDR3 is TGTGCCATCAGTTCCCCGGGACAGGGGGCGCGGGGCAATCAGCCCCAGCATTTT.

This chain connects TRBV5-5 to TRBJ2-1; 11 bases line up with TRBD2. V trimming: 4 bases; J trimming: 4 bases; junction bases outside the gene matches: 13. Germline V gives CDR1 SGHKS, CDR2 YYEKEE (reference sequence). The CDR3 is 18 residues long. The CDR3 DNA follows: TGTGCCAGCAGCGCGATACCCGGGACTAGCGGCTTATACAATGAGCAGTTCTTC. Protein product: CASSAIPGTSGLYNEQFF.

This chain uses TRBV21-1 with TRBJ2-3; the table assigns TRBD2, which was not confirmed against the DNA. TRBV21-1 is termed a pseudogene. The CDR3 consists of 19 residues. The CDR3 protein is CASGRRGLAGGRSTDTQYF. In DNA form, the CDR3 reads TGTGCCAGCGGACGAAGGGGGCTAGCGGGGGGCCGAAGTACAGATACGCAGTATTTT.

The chain joins TRBV6-1 to TRBJ1-4; the match to TRBD1 covers 9 bases. In germline, CDR1 is MNHNS, CDR2 SASEGT. There are 15 residues in the CDR3. J lost 8 bases, V lost 3 bases, and 7 bases had no gene match. The CDR3 region is CASSDGGTGREKLFF. CDR3 coding DNA: TGTGCCAGCAGTGACGGGGGGACAGGGCGAGAAAAACTGTTTTTT.

The J gene is TRBJ2-2, the V gene TRBV4-3; D unresolved. The CDR3 is 16 amino acids. CDR1 LGHNA and CDR2 YSLEER come from the germline V gene. The ends were cut back, 0 bases at V and 5 bases at J, with 13 bases in the middle. The CDR3 here is CASSQDRTVRTGELFF. The CDR3 DNA sequence: TGCGCCAGCAGCCAAGATCGCACAGTTCGGACCGGGGAGCTGTTTTTT.

The gene calls are TRBV3-1 (or the pseudogene TRBV3-2) and TRBJ1-2; 8 bases are a match to TRBD1. The V gene end was trimmed by 1 base and the J gene end by 5 bases; junction bases not matched to a gene: 0. CDR3 length: 13 amino acids. Germline assignment: CDR1 LGHDT and CDR2 YNNKEL (reference sequence). CDR3 in amino acids: CASSQGQGYGYTF. In DNA, the CDR3 is TGTGCCAGCAGCCAAGGACAGGGGTATGGCTACACCTTC.